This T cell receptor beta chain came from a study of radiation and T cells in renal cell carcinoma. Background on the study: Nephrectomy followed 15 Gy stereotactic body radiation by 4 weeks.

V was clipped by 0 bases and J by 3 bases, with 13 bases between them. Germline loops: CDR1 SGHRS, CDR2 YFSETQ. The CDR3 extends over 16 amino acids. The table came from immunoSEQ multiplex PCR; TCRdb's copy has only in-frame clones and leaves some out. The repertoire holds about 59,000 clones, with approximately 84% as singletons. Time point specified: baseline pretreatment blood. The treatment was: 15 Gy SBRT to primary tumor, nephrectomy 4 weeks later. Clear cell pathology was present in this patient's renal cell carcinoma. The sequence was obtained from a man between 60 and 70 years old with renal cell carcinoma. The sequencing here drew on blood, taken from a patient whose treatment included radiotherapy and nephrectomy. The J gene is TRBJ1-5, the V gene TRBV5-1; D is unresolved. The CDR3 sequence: CASSLVRADTNQPQHF. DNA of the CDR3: TGCGCCAGCAGCTTGGTCCGGGCGGATACCAATCAGCCCCAGCATTTT.